This entry concerns a single T cell receptor (beta chain). This clonotype was counted many times. Its antigen is not yet known. Per-nucleotide qualities are absent, and no much larger clonotype sits a single base away. The roughly 39 donors, aged 6 to 90 years, were systemically healthy Caucasian individuals from Russia. Around 9.9 milliliters of peripheral blood were collected from each donor into EDTA-treated Vacutainer tubes. Ficoll-Paque density-gradient centrifugation was used to isolate PBMCs, with at least 7 million per sample. Trizol reagent was used to extract total RNA from PBMCs, with at least 6 micrograms per sample. For every donor, flow cytometry on a PBMC aliquot measured the percentage of naive CD45RAhigh/CD27high T cells. CDR1 and CDR2 are read off the germline V gene (reference sequence) as DFQATT and SNEGSKA. Taken from cysteine to phenylalanine, the CDR3 has 18 residues. The CDR3 DNA has 54 bases and is translated from base 1. Clipping removes 5 bases from V and 1 base from J, with 16 as the unmatched junction base count.

The entry originates in a study of blood T cells in healthy people across ages (dated by TCRdb to the mid-2010s). Study-level background: In model experiments, template switching captured about one uniquely barcoded TCR beta cDNA molecule for every two T cells. To track age-related changes in TCR beta repertoire diversity, the study relied on deep sequencing normalized with unique cDNA molecular identifiers. Four age groups were formed from the donors: young (average approximately 15 years), middle-aged (around 40), aged (about 62) and long-lived (82). To avoid experimental bias, donors of different ages were spread randomly across the sequencing lanes. Two additional independent replicas of 1 million unique cDNA reads from the same blood draw were analyzed for two donors (one aged 18 to 29 and one aged 80 or older).

The study at large found these results: As age increased, observed TCR beta diversity per million T cells dropped in a roughly linear way, and a significant reduction was already evident by age 40. Estimates of total diversity based on one million sequenced T cells were considered lower bounds and underestimates. Compared with the aged group, more naive CD4+ T cells, fewer expanded clones and increased TCR diversity were shown by the long-lived group, suggesting age selection. Because the CMV infection status of the donors was unknown, age-related changes in expanded clonotypes may potentially have been confounded. There was a strong correlation between observed TCR beta diversity and the percentage of naive T cells measured by flow cytometry. Since profiling was done on bulk unsorted PBMCs, naive and antigen-experienced compartments could not be conclusively compared.

Libraries were made using 5' RACE. These reads were obtained on an Illumina HiSeq 2500. A second roughly 7 to 12 cycle PCR used a sample-barcoded 5' primer and a J-beta primer mix. A unique molecular identifier was introduced onto each TCR beta cDNA molecule by a template-switch 5' adaptor carrying 12 random nucleotides. Each sample yielded at least 2.5 million CDR3-containing paired-end reads. All of the RNA was converted into first-strand cDNA using the Mint cDNA synthesis kit, with a TRBC-specific oligonucleotide serving as the primer. Following uracil-DNA glycosylase treatment, a first 18-cycle PCR with universal primers M1SS and BC2_uni_R was performed on all cDNA. The authors processed their data as follows. Each sample was normalized by randomly selecting 1 million high-quality reads, each carrying a distinct molecular identifier. Reads sharing molecular identifiers were discarded rather than binned into consensus sequences. MiTCR, run with a Q25 quality threshold and the strictest error-elimination algorithm, handled CDR3 identification, clonotype clustering and error correction. A nonparametric unseen species model using Euler transformation provided a lower-bound estimate of total TCR beta diversity. The raw public reads went through TCRdb reprocessing: fastp at Q25, MiXCR clone calling, in-frame beta chains kept. Identical CDR3 protein sequences are pooled into one entry, listed with their most common genes and DNA. These V and J calls derive from TCRdb rather than the authors' analysis. The sample has over 950,000 distinct CDR3 sequences on record, less than 45% of them singletons. Under 15% of the sample goes to the ten largest clones.

Recombination joined TRBV20-1 with TRBJ1-2; 10 junctional bases match TRBD1. The sample consisted of blood. The sequence was collected from a man aged 18 to 35 in good health. The CDR3 is CSAYRDRGSKSLNYGYTF. The DNA is as follows: TGCAGTGCTTACCGGGACAGGGGTTCGAAGTCGCTTAACTATGGCTACACCTTC.